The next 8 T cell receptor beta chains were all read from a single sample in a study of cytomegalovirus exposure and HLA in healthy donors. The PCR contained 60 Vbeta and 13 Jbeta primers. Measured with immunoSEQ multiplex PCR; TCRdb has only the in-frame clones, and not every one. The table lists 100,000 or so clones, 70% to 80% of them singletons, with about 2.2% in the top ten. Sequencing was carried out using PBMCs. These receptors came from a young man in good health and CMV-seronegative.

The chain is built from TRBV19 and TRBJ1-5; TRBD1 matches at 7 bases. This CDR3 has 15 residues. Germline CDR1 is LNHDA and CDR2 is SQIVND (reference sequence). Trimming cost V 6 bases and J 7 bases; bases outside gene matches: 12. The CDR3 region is CASRMTGPFGQPQHF. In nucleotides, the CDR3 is TGTGCCAGTAGAATGACAGGGCCCTTCGGCCAGCCCCAGCATTTT.

This CDR3 is CASSQEATSGRKREQFF. As DNA, the CDR3 is TGCGCCAGCAGCCAAGAGGCGACTAGCGGGAGGAAGCGTGAGCAGTTCTTC. This chain connects TRBV4-1 to TRBJ2-1, with 13 bases identical to TRBD2. This CDR3 comprises 17 residues. CDR1 MGHRA and CDR2 YSYEKL come from the germline V gene. V shed 0 bases and J 9 bases; nucleotides not matched to a gene: 8.

DNA of the CDR3: TGCAGCGTTGCACTAGCGGGAGTGGGGGAGCAGTTCTTC. This translates into CSVALAGVGEQFF. The chain is built from TRBV29-1 and TRBJ2-1, with 11 bases matching TRBD2. Germline V lookup: CDR1 SQVTM, CDR2 ANQGSEA. V lost 4 bases and J lost 10; bases outside the gene matches: 6. The CDR3 is 13 amino acids.

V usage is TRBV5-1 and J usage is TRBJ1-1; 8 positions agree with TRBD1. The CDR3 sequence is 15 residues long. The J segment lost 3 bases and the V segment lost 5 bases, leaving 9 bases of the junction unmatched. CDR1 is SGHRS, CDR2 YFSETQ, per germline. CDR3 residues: CASRALPGQDTEAFF. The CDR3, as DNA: TGCGCCAGCAGGGCCTTACCGGGACAGGACACTGAAGCTTTCTTT. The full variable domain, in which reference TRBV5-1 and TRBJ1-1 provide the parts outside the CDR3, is KAGVTQTPRYLIKTRGQQVTLSCSPISGHRSVSWYQQTPGQGLQFLFEYFSETQRNKGNFPGRFSGRQFSNSRSEMNVSTLELGDSALYLCASRALPGQDTEAFFGQGTRLTVV.

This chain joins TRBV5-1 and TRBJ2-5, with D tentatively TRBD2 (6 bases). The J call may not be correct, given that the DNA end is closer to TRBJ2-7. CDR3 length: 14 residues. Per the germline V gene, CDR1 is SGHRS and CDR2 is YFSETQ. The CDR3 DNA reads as TGCGCCAGCAGTAGGGGACTGGGGACCTACGAGCAGTACTTC. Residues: CASSRGLGTYEQYF.

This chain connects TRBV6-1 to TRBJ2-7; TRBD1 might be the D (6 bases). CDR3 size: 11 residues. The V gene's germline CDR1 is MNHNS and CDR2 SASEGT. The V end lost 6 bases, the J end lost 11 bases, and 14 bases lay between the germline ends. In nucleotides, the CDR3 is TGTGCCAGCAGGTCCGGCAGGGGAAAGTACTTC. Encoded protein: CASRSGRGKYF.

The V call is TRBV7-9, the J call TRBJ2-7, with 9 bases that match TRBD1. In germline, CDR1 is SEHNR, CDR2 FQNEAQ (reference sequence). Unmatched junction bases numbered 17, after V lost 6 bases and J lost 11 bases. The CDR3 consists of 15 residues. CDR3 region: CASSSLRDREFNEYF. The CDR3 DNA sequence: TGTGCCAGCAGTTCCCTCCGGGACAGGGAATTTAACGAGTACTTC.

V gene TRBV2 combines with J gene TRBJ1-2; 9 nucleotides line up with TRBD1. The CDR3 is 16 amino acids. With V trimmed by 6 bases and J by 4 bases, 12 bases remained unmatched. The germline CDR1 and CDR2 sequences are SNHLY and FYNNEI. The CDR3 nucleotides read TGTGCCAGCAGCGAGAGAGGACAGGGGATGGCCTATGGCTACACCTTC. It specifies CASSERGQGMAYGYTF.